The T cell receptor (beta chain) described here comes from a study of tumor-infiltrating lymphocytes in primary liver carcinoma. Study as a whole: Primary liver carcinoma in the patients was surgically resected. Study results and caveats: Lower overlap was observed for tumor-adjacent and tumor-blood pairs relative to tumor region pairs. Top-250-clone fractions were significantly higher in tumors than in blood (p = 0.039).

Germline loops: CDR1 SGHAT, CDR2 FQNNGV. The CDR3 is made up of 13 amino acids. Making TCR beta cDNA involved around 500 ng total RNA and a constant-region primer. Three-round nested multiplex PCR performed with slightly modified ARM-PCR produced the TCR beta libraries. TRBV1-TRBV30 forward primers paired with a C-beta reverse primer drove the first two PCR rounds, 10 cycles each. MiXCR was run by TCRdb on the multiplex PCR reads, yielding one entry per CDR3 protein. Of some 200,000 distinct CDR3 sequences listed, about two thirds are singletons. As to this clonotype: The antigen remains undetermined. The junction shows a germline mismatch at one end, possibly a read error.

Unsorted whole blood supplied the blood RNA, and germline DNA was isolated too. Sequenced sample: peripheral blood. The receptor was derived from a woman aged 55-69 years with primary liver carcinoma and hepatitis B virus infection. The V gene is TRBV11-2, the J gene TRBJ2-7; D is possibly TRBD2 (5 bases). This chain's CDR3 is CVSRLDPDYEHYF. In DNA, the CDR3 is TGTGTCAGCAGGTTAGACCCCGACTACGAGCACTACTTC.